One and the same sample provided the 32 T cell receptor beta chains below, sequenced in a study of blood T cell repertoires in COVID-19. Some clones are missing from TCRdb's copy, which holds only in-frame ones; the method was immunoSEQ multiplex PCR. The sample consists of 35,000 to 40,000 clones, 87% of them appearing once. The sample was peripheral blood. The receptors stem from a man aged 55 to 70 with COVID-19, enrolled during active disease.

This chain's CDR3 is CASSSPSGGSYNEQFF. CDR3 bases: TGTGCCAGCAGTTCCCCTAGCGGGGGCTCCTACAATGAGCAGTTCTTC. The chain couples TRBV6-5 to TRBJ2-1; 10 nucleotides align to TRBD2. The CDR3 has 16 residues. Germline V CDR1 and CDR2: MNHEY, SVGAGI. V trimming: 4 bases; J trimming: 0 bases; junction bases outside the gene matches: 3.

V is TRBV10-1 and J is TRBJ2-5; D may be TRBD2 (6 bases). With 6 bases removed from V and 1 base from J, the gap between germline ends came to 15 bases. Germline V gives CDR1 WNHNN, CDR2 SYGVQD (reference sequence). The CDR3 is made up of 15 amino acids. The CDR3 loop reads CASRERRDGQETQYF. CDR3 coding DNA: TGCGCCAGCAGGGAAAGGAGGGACGGCCAAGAGACCCAGTACTTC.

The V call is TRBV5-1, the J call TRBJ2-7; 9 bases align to TRBD1. V shed 4 bases and J 3 bases; nucleotides not matched to a gene: 8. CDR3 length equals 15 residues. The germline V gene has CDR1 SGHRS and CDR2 YFSETQ. The CDR3 DNA follows: TGCGCCAGCAGCATACAGGGGGCACTGGGCTACGAGCAGTACTTC. This encodes CASSIQGALGYEQYF. Full variable domain (remainder filled in from reference TRBV5-1 and TRBJ2-7): KAGVTQTPRYLIKTRGQQVTLSCSPISGHRSVSWYQQTPGQGLQFLFEYFSETQRNKGNFPGRFSGRQFSNSRSEMNVSTLELGDSALYLCASSIQGALGYEQYFGPGTRLTVT.

The V and J genes are TRBV5-5 and TRBJ1-5, with D unresolved. The germline gives CDR1 SGHKS, CDR2 YYEKEE (reference sequence). This CDR3 is built from 17 residues. Trimming pared 4 bases from V and 6 bases from J, leaving 23 bases between. CDR3 residues: CASSRTPSVLDPQPQHF. CDR3 in DNA: TGTGCCAGCAGCCGTACCCCGTCAGTCCTTGATCCTCAGCCCCAGCATTTT.

The V and J genes are TRBV19 and TRBJ2-2, with 7 bases lining up with TRBD2. CDR1 and CDR2 (germline): LNHDA, SQIVND (reference sequence). The trim removed 7 bases at V and 3 bases at J, leaving 5 bases unmatched. The CDR3 sequence is 14 residues long. The CDR3 DNA reads as TGTGCCAGTACCCTGGGAGGGTACACCGGGGAGCTGTTTTTT. Translating it yields CASTLGGYTGELFF.

The V gene is TRBV7-2, the J gene TRBJ2-1; TRBD1 matches at 8 bases. V lost 5 bases to trimming and J lost 4 bases; unmatched junction nucleotides: 7. The germline CDR1 and CDR2 sequences are SGHTA and FQGNSA. The CDR3 has 15 residues. CDR3 amino acids: CASSPAGTGYNEQFF. Here the CDR3 DNA reads TGTGCCAGCAGCCCAGCCGGGACAGGTTACAATGAGCAGTTCTTC.

This chain joins TRBV14 and TRBJ2-2; TRBD1 is a possible D gene (5 bases). The CDR3 loop spans 14 amino acids. The germline gives CDR1 SGHDN, CDR2 FVKESK. The V and J ends lost 8 bases and 4 bases respectively, with 14 bases between them. DNA of the CDR3: TGTGCCAGCGAACGCCAGGGTTTCACCGGGGAGCTGTTTTTT. This translates into CASERQGFTGELFF.

The J gene is TRBJ2-3, the V gene TRBV2; 8 positions match TRBD2. V was pared by 3 bases and J by 9 bases, with 11 bases of the junction left unmatched. The CDR3 spans 15 residues. Germline CDR1 is SNHLY and CDR2 is FYNNEI. Written as DNA, the CDR3 is TGTGCCAGCAGTGATCTACGGACTAGCACTGAAACGCAGTATTTT. Translation gives CASSDLRTSTETQYF.

The chain is built from TRBV19 and TRBJ2-2; 10 nucleotides match TRBD1. This CDR3 comprises 14 residues. Trimming at V came to 7 bases and at J to 6 bases, leaving 5 bases not matched to a gene. Germline V gives CDR1 LNHDA, CDR2 SQIVND (reference sequence). The CDR3 protein is CASINGQGAGELFF. DNA for the CDR3: TGTGCCAGTATCAATGGACAGGGGGCCGGGGAGCTGTTTTTT.

The chain employs TRBV3-1 (or the pseudogene TRBV3-2) and TRBJ2-7; 9 nucleotides match TRBD1. The length of the CDR3 is 14 residues. V lost 4 bases, J lost 6 bases, and 7 bases stayed unmatched. Germline CDR1 is LGHDT and CDR2 is YNNKEL (reference sequence). The chain's CDR3 is CASSPTGGRGEQYF. Here the CDR3 DNA reads TGTGCCAGCAGCCCCACAGGGGGCCGGGGCGAGCAGTACTTC.

This clone was counted once. V gene TRBV3-1 (or the pseudogene TRBV3-2) combines with J gene TRBJ2-1; D is possibly TRBD2 (6 bases). The CDR3 has 14 residues. With 6 bases removed from V and 7 bases from J, the gap between germline ends came to 16 bases. Germline loops: CDR1 LGHDT, CDR2 YNNKEL (reference sequence). The CDR3 sequence is CASSRSDGRNEQFF. The CDR3 DNA is TGTGCCAGCAGTCGGAGTGACGGGAGAAATGAGCAGTTCTTC.

J is TRBJ1-5 and V is TRBV4-1; the D gene is possibly TRBD1 (5 bases). CDR3 size: 14 residues. CDR1 and CDR2 (germline): MGHRA, YSYEKL. Deletions cut 4 bases from V and 6 bases from J, with 13 bases between. Here the CDR3 DNA reads TGCGCCAGCAGCCCCACGGGGGGAGGTCAGCCCCAGCATTTT. This codes for CASSPTGGGQPQHF.

The genes are TRBV6-6 and TRBJ2-3, with 8 bases lining up with TRBD1. CDR1 and CDR2 (germline): MNHNY, SVGAGI (reference sequence). This CDR3 region has 15 residues. Trimming cost V 6 bases and J 3 bases; bases outside gene matches: 8. CDR3 region: CASRRGQGFTDTQYF. For the CDR3, the DNA is TGTGCCAGCAGACGTGGACAGGGCTTTACAGATACGCAGTATTTT.

The CDR3 here is CASSPGQGGGTNEKLFF. CDR3 DNA sequence: TGTGCCAGCAGCCCAGGACAGGGTGGGGGGACTAATGAAAAACTGTTTTTT. The chain recombines TRBV9 with TRBJ1-4, with TRBD1 matching 8 bases. Per the germline V gene, CDR1 is SGDLS and CDR2 is YYNGEE. This CDR3 contains 17 residues. V dropped 4 bases and J dropped 2; count of bases not matched to a gene: 10.

This chain connects TRBV5-8 to TRBJ1-4; D is possibly TRBD1 (6 bases). This CDR3 has 16 amino acids. V lost 3 bases to trimming and J lost 7 bases, with 19 bases between them. Germline CDR1 reads SGHTS; CDR2 reads YDEGEE. The CDR3 nucleotides read TGTGCCAGCAGCTCTCGACAGGCGACATTCATTGAAAAACTGTTTTTT. It translates to CASSSRQATFIEKLFF. The full variable domain, rest sourced from reference TRBV5-8 and TRBJ1-4, is EAGVTQSPTHLIKTRGQQATLRCSPISGHTSVYWYQQALGLGLQFLLWYDEGEERNRGNFPPRFSGRQFPNYSSELNVNALELEDSALYLCASSSRQATFIEKLFFGSGTQLSVL.

The chain uses TRBV30 and TRBJ2-5; 11 positions agree with TRBD2. The CDR3 length is 16 residues. Germline CDR1 is GTSNPN and CDR2 is SVGIG (reference sequence). The V and J ends lost 7 bases and 2 bases, in that order; junction bases with no gene match: 12. The CDR3 bases are TGTGCCTCATACCCGATGAGGACTAGCGGGCAAGAGACCCAGTACTTC. It yields the protein CASYPMRTSGQETQYF.

The rearrangement joins TRBV2 to TRBJ1-1; D unclear. V shed 2 bases and J shed 4 bases, with 11 bases lying between them. Germline V gene sequence: CDR1 SNHLY, CDR2 FYNNEI. The CDR3 runs to 14 residues. Here the CDR3 reads CASSESGQVTEAFF. CDR3 nucleotides: TGTGCCAGCAGTGAAAGCGGGCAGGTCACTGAAGCTTTCTTT.

The chain links TRBV7-3 to TRBJ2-2, with D perhaps matching TRBD2 (6 bases). This CDR3 contains 14 residues. V shed 5 bases and J shed 5 bases, with 12 bases lying between them. Germline V gene lookup returns CDR1 SGHTA and CDR2 FQGTGA. CDR3 amino acids: CASSTEGRTGELFF. CDR3 bases: TGTGCCAGCAGCACCGAGGGGAGGACCGGGGAGCTGTTTTTT.

Written as DNA, the CDR3 is TGTGCCAGCAGTGGGACAGTTGGCTACACCTTC. Translated, it gives CASSGTVGYTF. The V gene is TRBV28, the J gene TRBJ1-2; 7 bases fit TRBD1. The germline V gene encodes CDR1 MDHEN and CDR2 SYDVKM. Germline trimming cut 5 bases from V and 7 bases from J; bases unmatched to any gene: 1. The CDR3 contains 11 residues.

The chain is built from TRBV28 and TRBJ1-2; the D gene is possibly TRBD1 (5 bases). Germline V gene lookup returns CDR1 MDHEN and CDR2 SYDVKM. The length of the CDR3 is 13 residues. Trimming shortened V by 7 bases and J by 3 bases, and 12 bases separated the two germline ends. The CDR3 sequence is CASNQGFYYGYTF. CDR3 DNA sequence: TGTGCCAGCAATCAGGGCTTCTACTATGGCTACACCTTC.

The chain recombines TRBV9 with TRBJ1-1; D is ambiguous. Germline V lookup: CDR1 SGDLS, CDR2 YYNGEE. Trimming took 0 bases from V and 1 from J, leaving 7 bases between them. The CDR3 runs to 14 residues. The CDR3 DNA reads as TGTGCCAGCAGCGTAGGGCGGGGGAACACTGAAGCTTTCTTT. It yields the protein CASSVGRGNTEAFF. The variable domain in full, completed from reference TRBV9 and TRBJ1-1, reads DSGVTQTPKHLITATGQRVTLRCSPRSGDLSVYWYQQSLDQGLQFLIQYYNGEERAKGNILERFSAQQFPDLHSELNLSSLELGDSALYFCASSVGRGNTEAFFGQGTRLTVV.

The gene calls are TRBV2 and TRBJ1-5, with 7 bases aligning to TRBD1. The CDR3 runs 15 residues. J lost 5 bases, V lost 7 bases, and 11 bases had no gene match. Germline V gene sequence: CDR1 SNHLY, CDR2 FYNNEI. CDR3 coding DNA: TGTGCCAGCACCCGAGGGACAGAAGGTCATCAGCCCCAGCATTTT. Amino acids: CASTRGTEGHQPQHF.

The genes are TRBV24-1 and TRBJ2-1; 9 positions match TRBD2. V lost 3 bases, J lost 0 bases, and 5 bases stayed unmatched. This CDR3 has 17 amino acids. The germline V gene has CDR1 KGHDR and CDR2 SFDVKD. The CDR3 nucleotides read TGTGCCACCAGTGATGGGCTAGCGGGAAGCTCCTACAATGAGCAGTTCTTC. Protein: CATSDGLAGSSYNEQFF.

The chain links TRBV7-9 to TRBJ2-1; TRBD2 aligns across 10 bases. Germline V gives CDR1 SEHNR, CDR2 FQNEAQ (reference sequence). The CDR3 has 13 amino acids. The junction had 6 bases not matched to a gene; V was cut back by 2 bases and J by 14 bases. The CDR3 nucleotides are TGTGCCAGCAGCTTAATCCTAGCGGGAGTGGAGTTCTTC. It codes for CASSLILAGVEFF.

V usage is TRBV28 and J usage is TRBJ1-5; tentatively, D is TRBD1 (5 bases). The germline V and J ends were trimmed by 5 bases and 6 bases, with 8 bases remaining between them. CDR3 length: 12 residues. Germline CDR1 MDHEN, CDR2 SYDVKM. CDR3 protein: CASSRGGQPQHF. The DNA for the CDR3 is TGTGCCAGCAGTCGGGGGGGTCAGCCCCAGCATTTT.

This sequence joins TRBV3-1 (or the pseudogene TRBV3-2) and TRBJ1-1; D gene uncertain. Germline values: CDR1 LGHDT, CDR2 YNNKEL (reference sequence). The V end was cut by 6 bases, the J end by 5 bases, with 19 bases between. The CDR3 runs 15 residues. The CDR3 protein is CASSPYSSVMTEAFF. Written as DNA, the CDR3 is TGTGCCAGCAGTCCCTACTCAAGCGTGATGACTGAAGCTTTCTTT.

J is TRBJ2-7 and V is TRBV6-5; tentatively, D is TRBD1 (7 bases). CDR3 length: 13 amino acids. V lost 7 bases and J lost 4, with 14 bases in between. Germline V gene lookup returns CDR1 MNHEY and CDR2 SVGAGI. DNA for the CDR3: TGTGCCAGCAAAATGCAGGGGGGTTACGAGCAGTACTTC. Translating gives CASKMQGGYEQYF.

In DNA form, the CDR3 reads TGCAGCGTTAGAGAGGGGGTCTACGAGCAGTACTTC. This sequence encodes CSVREGVYEQYF. The gene calls are TRBV29-1 and TRBJ2-7; D may be TRBD1 (6 bases). The CDR3 has 12 residues. V shed 5 bases and J shed 3 bases, with 11 bases lying between them. Looked up from germline, CDR1 is SQVTM and CDR2 is ANQGSEA.

The chain employs TRBV6-5 and TRBJ1-5; a weak D match, TRBD1 (5 bases). Germline V lookup: CDR1 MNHEY, CDR2 SVGAGI. V lost 6 bases to trimming and J lost 2 bases, with 14 bases between them. This CDR3 has 15 amino acids. The chain's CDR3 is CASSTTPGGNQPQHF. CDR3 DNA sequence: TGTGCCAGCAGCACGACTCCGGGGGGCAATCAGCCCCAGCATTTT.

The V and J genes are TRBV27 and TRBJ2-1; no reliable D call. The CDR3 length is 14 residues. Trimming removed 7 bases from V and 4 bases from J, with 14 bases in between. Germline V CDR1 and CDR2: MNHEY, SMNVEV (reference sequence). The CDR3 DNA reads TGTGCCAGCAATCGCCTACCGCTTTACAATGAGCAGTTCTTC. This sequence encodes CASNRLPLYNEQFF.

The chain couples TRBV7-6 to TRBJ2-1; 9 bases are shared with TRBD2. The CDR3 spans 18 residues. V lost 5 bases to trimming and J lost 0 bases; unmatched junction nucleotides: 11. Germline loops: CDR1 SGHVS, CDR2 FNYEAQ. CDR3 DNA: TGTGCCAGCAGCCCCCACGGCGGGAGGGATCCCTCCTACAATGAGCAGTTCTTC. This sequence encodes CASSPHGGRDPSYNEQFF.

The rearrangement uses TRBV2 and TRBJ1-5; D is unresolved. Germline-derived CDR1 and CDR2 are SNHLY and FYNNEI. The CDR3 loop spans 14 amino acids. The V and J ends lost 1 base and 7 bases respectively, with 11 bases between them. CDR3 nucleotides: TGTGCCAGCAGTGAAGATCAGGTTCTACAGCCCCAGCATTTT. This translates into CASSEDQVLQPQHF.